The 2 T cell receptor beta chains below all came from one sample that was sequenced in a study of low-dose radiotherapy and immunotherapy resistance in tumors. Specified time point: before trial treatment. First-strand cDNA relied on TRAV- and TRBV-specific primers spanning alpha and beta chains. The TCRs were subjected to amplification over roughly 18 PCR cycles employing a constant-region primer in conjunction with a V-primer adapter. In TCRdb, the reads were re-called with MiXCR into one record per CDR3 protein. The table shows tens of thousands of distinct CDR3 sequences, with approximately 31% occurring only once. The specimen comprised PBMCs, sampled before treatment. The receptors here all came from a female donor with ovarian cancer.

This sequence joins TRBV30 and TRBJ2-5; 8 nucleotides align to TRBD2. CDR1 is GTSNPN, CDR2 SVGIG, per germline (reference sequence). The CDR3 has 16 residues. The J segment lost 4 bases and the V segment lost 3 bases, leaving 13 bases of the junction unmatched. The CDR3 DNA reads as TGTGCCTGGAGCCCTCTAAGTAGGACTAGCAGAGAGACCCAGTACTTC. Protein sequence: CAWSPLSRTSRETQYF.

This clonotype has ten or more counts. This chain joins TRBV4-2 and TRBJ2-2; the D gene is possibly TRBD1 (6 bases). V lost 4 bases to trimming and J lost 6 bases, with 18 bases between them. CDR3 size: 16 residues. The germline gives CDR1 LGHNA, CDR2 YNFKEQ. DNA for the CDR3: TGTGCCAGCAGCCCGCGGACAGTCGGGGCCGCCGGGGAGCTGTTTTTT. It encodes CASSPRTVGAAGELFF.